This T cell receptor beta chain is drawn from a study of blood T cell repertoires in COVID-19. This clone was seen a few times. J gave up 5 bases and V 2 bases, and 11 bases lay outside the gene matches. This CDR3 has 16 residues. From germline, CDR1 is SGHTA and CDR2 FQGNSA. Measured with immunoSEQ multiplex PCR; TCRdb has only the in-frame clones, and not every one. In the table there are 250,000 to 350,000 clones, approximately 88% of which are singletons. The chain couples TRBV7-2 to TRBJ1-1; 7 bases fit TRBD1. The TCR sequence derives from a man between 18 and 35 years old with active or convalescent COVID-19. Sequencing was performed on peripheral blood. CDR3 sequence reads: CASSLLLRGVWTEAFF. For the CDR3, the DNA is TGTGCCAGCAGCTTATTGCTCAGGGGGGTTTGGACTGAAGCTTTCTTT.